Given below is one T cell receptor beta chain in context. The antigen remains undetermined. This sample was taken from a study of T cell repertoires in cytomegalovirus infection. TCRdb passed the reads through MiXCR, listing each CDR3 protein once. The sample includes fewer than 350,000 distinct CDR3 sequences, 25% to 35% of them seen just once. The CDR3 has 16 amino acids. Per germline, CDR1 DFQATT and CDR2 SNEGSKA (reference sequence). With V trimmed by 0 bases and J by 7 bases, 10 bases remained unmatched. This TCR was sampled from a human donor in good health (CMV status not recorded). Some clones in this sample may be carry-over from other donors' samples. The sample consisted of cultured PBMCs, taken from culture after CMV antigen stimulation. This chain joins TRBV20-1 and TRBJ1-5; 9 bases fit TRBD1. CDR3 sequence: CSARDPLGQGRQPQHF. The CDR3 DNA reads as TGCAGTGCTAGAGACCCTCTGGGACAGGGTCGGCAGCCCCAGCATTTT.